The 14 T cell receptor beta chains presented below share a single source sample, sequenced in a study of response to subunit inactivated influenza vaccine. TCRdb processed the RT-PCR reads anew with MiXCR; each CDR3 protein has one entry. The sample has 500,000 to 750,000 distinct CDR3 sequences; 11% to 15% are singletons. The sequences come from PBMCs from blood, collected 12 days after vaccination. These receptors came from a man aged 45-65 years who received an inactivated influenza vaccine.

This clonotype showed up just a few times. This chain joins TRBV4-3 and TRBJ2-1; the D is unclear. V lost 0 bases, J lost 3 bases, and 9 bases lay in between. The germline CDR1 and CDR2 sequences are LGHNA and YSLEER. The CDR3 is 15 amino acids. CDR3 residues: CASSQDRANYNEQFF. In DNA, the CDR3 is TGCGCCAGCAGCCAAGATCGGGCGAACTACAATGAGCAGTTCTTC.

The chain links TRBV7-2 to TRBJ2-2; 10 nucleotides agree with TRBD2. The V segment lost 5 bases and the J segment 0 bases; nucleotides outside the gene matches: 3. The CDR3 is 16 residues long. Germline lookup yields CDR1 SGHTA and CDR2 FQGNSA. The CDR3 protein is CASSHGTSANTGELFF. The CDR3 coding sequence is TGTGCCAGCAGCCACGGGACTAGCGCGAACACCGGGGAGCTGTTTTTT. Combining the CDR3 with reference TRBV7-2 and TRBJ2-2 gives the whole variable domain GAGVSQSPSNKVTEKGKDVELRCDPISGHTALYWYRQSLGQGLEFLIYFQGNSAPDKSGLPSDRFSAERTGGSVSTLTIQRTQQEDSAVYLCASSHGTSANTGELFFGEGSRLTVL.

The table lists this clonotype with many counts. J is TRBJ2-1 and V is TRBV6-1; 11 nucleotides line up with TRBD2. This CDR3 comprises 16 residues. In germline, CDR1 is MNHNS, CDR2 SASEGT. The J segment lost 1 base and the V segment lost 6 bases, leaving 5 bases of the junction unmatched. The CDR3 loop reads CASSRLAGRSYNEQFF. Written as DNA, the CDR3 is TGTGCCAGCAGCCGACTAGCGGGGAGGTCCTACAATGAGCAGTTCTTC.

This clonotype was picked up many times. The gene calls are TRBV20-1 and TRBJ2-1; weak D call: TRBD1 (5 bases). Germline V gene lookup returns CDR1 DFQATT and CDR2 SNEGSKA (reference sequence). The CDR3 loop spans 15 amino acids. With 0 bases removed from V and 6 bases from J, the gap between germline ends came to 15 bases. Here the CDR3 DNA reads TGCAGTGCTAGAGAGGACATTCGCTGGGGCAATGAGCAGTTCTTC. Translated: CSAREDIRWGNEQFF.

This clonotype was seen many times. The chain links TRBV4-1 to TRBJ2-3; either TRBD1 or TRBD2 may fit D (5 bases each). V dropped 4 bases and J dropped 2 bases, with 16 bases sitting between them. This CDR3 is 16 amino acids long. CDR1 and CDR2 (germline): MGHRA, YSYEKL. Written as DNA, the CDR3 is TGCGCCAGCAGCCGAACTAGGGGACCCCTCACAGATACGCAGTATTTT. Translated: CASSRTRGPLTDTQYF.

This clonotype was seen repeatedly, ten times or more. The rearrangement uses TRBV5-1 and TRBJ2-1; 11 positions agree with TRBD2. The ends lost 4 bases at V and 5 bases at J; junction bases unmatched: 8. Germline assignment: CDR1 SGHRS and CDR2 YFSETQ. The CDR3 contains 16 residues. CDR3 DNA sequence: TGCGCCAGCAGCGCAAACGTAGCGGGAGGGAACAATGAGCAGTTCTTC. This codes for CASSANVAGGNNEQFF. Filled out from reference TRBV5-1 and TRBJ2-1, the complete variable domain reads KAGVTQTPRYLIKTRGQQVTLSCSPISGHRSVSWYQQTPGQGLQFLFEYFSETQRNKGNFPGRFSGRQFSNSRSEMNVSTLELGDSALYLCASSANVAGGNNEQFFGPGTRLTVL.

This clonotype was counted ten times or more. The chain links TRBV7-9 to TRBJ1-2; D might be TRBD1 (5 bases). The V end lost 0 bases, the J end lost 8 bases, and 10 bases lay between the germline ends. The germline V gene encodes CDR1 SEHNR and CDR2 FQNEAQ (reference sequence). CDR3 length: 13 residues. CDR3 region: CASSLALGDGYTF. The CDR3 nucleotides read TGTGCCAGCAGCTTAGCGCTTGGGGACGGCTACACCTTC.

The chain is built from TRBV28 and TRBJ2-1, with 8 bases identical to TRBD2. The CDR3 is 19 residues long. V shed 6 bases and J 0 bases; nucleotides not matched to a gene: 16. Germline V gene lookup returns CDR1 MDHEN and CDR2 SYDVKM. CDR3 coding DNA: TGTGCCAGCAGCACCTTCAGGGGAACTAGCGGAAGCTCCTACAATGAGCAGTTCTTC. Translation gives CASSTFRGTSGSSYNEQFF.

This clonotype was picked up many times. V is TRBV12-3 or TRBV12-4 and J is TRBJ2-3, with TRBD2 as a possible D gene (6 bases). The length of the CDR3 is 17 residues. V lost 2 bases and J lost 0, with 15 bases in between. CDR3 in DNA: TGTGCCAGCAGTTTATACGGGGGACCCACTAGCACAGATACGCAGTATTTT. It codes for CASSLYGGPTSTDTQYF.

The chain employs TRBV11-2 and TRBJ2-2; TRBD2 matches at 7 bases. This CDR3 has 15 residues. With V trimmed by 5 bases and J by 4 bases, 7 bases remained unmatched. The germline V gene has CDR1 SGHAT and CDR2 FQNNGV. The CDR3 DNA is TGTGCCAGCAGCCAAAGCGGGACTCTCACCGGGGAGCTGTTTTTT. Translation gives CASSQSGTLTGELFF.

The genes are TRBV9 and TRBJ2-5; D call uncertain. This CDR3 spans 13 amino acids. Germline V gene data show CDR1 as SGDLS and CDR2 as YYNGEE. V lost 2 bases and J lost 4, with 9 bases in between. The CDR3 reads CASSVAVGETQYF. The CDR3 region has the DNA TGTGCCAGCAGCGTGGCAGTCGGAGAGACCCAGTACTTC.

This clonotype has at least ten counts. This sequence joins TRBV29-1 and TRBJ1-2, with D uncertain. Trimming cost V 7 bases and J 0 bases, with 15 bases left between them. The CDR3 totals 14 residues. Germline V CDR1 and CDR2: SQVTM, ANQGSEA. This CDR3 is CSAPGPSANYGYTF. DNA of the CDR3: TGCAGCGCCCCTGGACCCTCTGCTAACTATGGCTACACCTTC.

Ten or more counts support this clonotype. The CDR3 DNA follows: TGCAGTGCTAGAGATCGGGAGACAGGGGGCTTATACGAGCAGTACTTC. Protein product: CSARDRETGGLYEQYF. V usage is TRBV20-1 and J usage is TRBJ2-7, with 10 positions matching TRBD1. The CDR3 has 16 residues. Germline V gene data show CDR1 as DFQATT and CDR2 as SNEGSKA (reference sequence). V shed 0 bases and J 4 bases; nucleotides not matched to a gene: 9.

The rearrangement joins TRBV27 to TRBJ2-1; 7 bases line up with TRBD1. CDR3 size: 15 residues. Per germline, CDR1 MNHEY and CDR2 SMNVEV (reference sequence). V shed 6 bases, J shed 4 bases, and the junction held 9 bases outside the gene matches. In DNA, the CDR3 is TGTGCCAGCAGCTTCACGTGGACAGGTTACAATGAGCAGTTCTTC. It yields the protein CASSFTWTGYNEQFF.